Listed here are 15 T cell receptor beta chains from one sample, sequenced in a study of CD8+ T cells in alopecia areata. cDNA reverse transcribed from extracted RNA served as the sequencing template. The assay was immunoSEQ multiplex PCR, and TCRdb's table has in-frame clones only and misses some. The sample has fewer than 200,000 clones, approximately 59% seen once. The specimen comprised CD4+ T cells sorted from blood, sampled at week 0. The receptors were sampled from a human donor with alopecia areata.

The rearrangement links TRBV10-3 to TRBJ1-2; weak D call: TRBD1 (5 bases). The V and J ends lost 0 bases and 6 bases respectively, with 17 bases between them. The CDR3 has 16 residues. From germline, CDR1 is ENHRY and CDR2 SYGVKD. CDR3 nucleotide sequence: TGTGCCATCAGTGAGTCCTCCCCAGGGACTAGGAATGGCTACACCTTC. Translation: CAISESSPGTRNGYTF.

The chain uses TRBV5-1 and TRBJ2-3; possibly TRBD1 for D (6 bases). The CDR3 contains 15 residues. Trimming left V 0 bases short and J 0 bases short, with 8 bases between. Germline lookup yields CDR1 SGHRS and CDR2 YFSETQ. The DNA for the CDR3 is TGCGCCAGCAGCTTGGAACAGGGAAGCACAGATACGCAGTATTTT. Translated, it gives CASSLEQGSTDTQYF.

The genes are TRBV29-1 and TRBJ2-7; D ambiguous. Germline values: CDR1 SQVTM, CDR2 ANQGSEA. V lost 4 bases and J lost 5, with 18 bases in between. This CDR3 contains 14 residues. The CDR3 DNA reads TGCAGCGTTGCCCCCAGGCAGGTCCCCCACGAGCAGTACTTC. Protein product: CSVAPRQVPHEQYF.

The CDR3 DNA reads TGTGCCTGGAGTGTACGGAGCTCCTACGAGCAGTACTTC. Its translation: CAWSVRSSYEQYF. V usage is TRBV30 and J usage is TRBJ2-7, with no clear D. Germline CDR1 GTSNPN, CDR2 SVGIG (reference sequence). The CDR3 is 13 residues long. The V and J ends lost 0 bases and 0 bases respectively, with 6 bases between them.

This clone was seen just once. The chain employs TRBV2 and TRBJ1-1, with TRBD1 identical over 8 bases. The CDR3 totals 13 residues. V lost 8 bases and J lost 4; bases outside the gene matches: 6. Germline V gene sequence: CDR1 SNHLY, CDR2 FYNNEI. The CDR3 spells CASGWDRPTEAFF. In DNA form, the CDR3 reads TGTGCCAGCGGTTGGGACAGGCCCACTGAAGCTTTCTTT.

The gene calls are TRBV4-1 and TRBJ1-2; D unresolved. CDR1 and CDR2 from the germline V gene are MGHRA and YSYEKL. V was pared by 0 bases and J by 2 bases, with 10 bases between. The CDR3 length is 15 residues. The CDR3, as DNA: TGCGCCAGCAGCCAAGACGTTTACCTCAACTATGGCTACACCTTC. It translates to CASSQDVYLNYGYTF.

The V call is TRBV25-1, the J call TRBJ2-5; D may be TRBD1 (5 bases). With 1 base removed from V and 4 bases from J, the gap between germline ends came to 10 bases. There are 14 residues in the CDR3. The germline gives CDR1 MGHDK, CDR2 SYGVNS. In DNA form, the CDR3 reads TGTGCCAGCAGTGAATTCTCAGGGTCAGAGACCCAGTACTTC. Its translation is CASSEFSGSETQYF.

The chain carries TRBV7-9 and TRBJ2-2, with no clear D. From germline, CDR1 is SEHNR and CDR2 FQNEAQ (reference sequence). V was trimmed by 2 bases and J by 1 base, leaving 8 bases between them. This CDR3 has 15 amino acids. CDR3: CASSLRSGNTGELFF. CDR3 in DNA: TGTGCCAGCAGCTTACGTTCGGGGAACACCGGGGAGCTGTTTTTT.

V is TRBV29-1 and J is TRBJ2-1; 12 nucleotides match TRBD2. Germline values: CDR1 SQVTM, CDR2 ANQGSEA. This CDR3 is 17 amino acids long. Trimming cost V 3 bases and J 6 bases; bases outside gene matches: 12. This CDR3 reads CSVDLPRLAGEGNEQFF. The CDR3 nucleotides are TGCAGCGTTGACCTCCCCCGACTAGCGGGGGAGGGCAATGAGCAGTTCTTC.

The gene calls are TRBV5-1 and TRBJ2-5; D may be TRBD1 (6 bases). Germline loops: CDR1 SGHRS, CDR2 YFSETQ. V lost 0 bases to trimming and J lost 5 bases, with 11 bases between them. The CDR3 is made up of 14 amino acids. CDR3 sequence: CASSLVGARETQYF. CDR3 coding DNA: TGCGCCAGCAGCTTGGTGGGGGCACGGGAGACCCAGTACTTC. The full variable domain, rest sourced from reference TRBV5-1 and TRBJ2-5, is KAGVTQTPRYLIKTRGQQVTLSCSPISGHRSVSWYQQTPGQGLQFLFEYFSETQRNKGNFPGRFSGRQFSNSRSEMNVSTLELGDSALYLCASSLVGARETQYFGPGTRLLVL.

The genes are TRBV7-2 and TRBJ2-1; 8 bases fit TRBD1. After removal of 2 bases from V and 8 bases from J, the junction contained 11 bases not matched to a gene. The germline V gene has CDR1 SGHTA and CDR2 FQGNSA. This CDR3 is built from 16 residues. The DNA of the CDR3 is TGTGCCAGCAGCTTATTCGAGGGCAGGGGGCACGATGAGCAGTTCTTC. Translating gives CASSLFEGRGHDEQFF.

The chain couples TRBV25-1 to TRBJ2-5, with 8 bases matching TRBD1. From germline, CDR1 is MGHDK and CDR2 SYGVNS. Germline trimming cut 3 bases from V and 2 bases from J; bases unmatched to any gene: 11. The CDR3 contains 17 residues. CDR3 protein: CASSDPRGRNQQETQYF. The CDR3 DNA is TGTGCCAGCAGTGACCCCAGGGGGCGTAATCAACAAGAGACCCAGTACTTC. Together with reference TRBV25-1 and TRBJ2-5, the CDR3 gives the full variable domain: EADIYQTPRYLVIGTGKKITLECSQTMGHDKMYWYQQDPGMELHLIHYSYGVNSTEKGDLSSESTVSRIRTEHFPLTLESARPSHTSQYLCASSDPRGRNQQETQYFGPGTRLLVL.

This clone was detected a few times. V is TRBV29-1 and J is TRBJ2-5; 11 bases line up with TRBD2. Germline values: CDR1 SQVTM, CDR2 ANQGSEA. The CDR3 loop spans 13 amino acids. V lost 8 bases to trimming and J lost 4 bases; unmatched junction nucleotides: 6. The CDR3 loop reads CSHSSGGTETQYF. CDR3 in DNA: TGCAGCCACTCTAGCGGGGGGACAGAGACCCAGTACTTC.

The V gene is TRBV7-9, the J gene TRBJ1-5; a possible D gene is TRBD1 (5 bases). The CDR3 runs to 11 residues. Germline assignment: CDR1 SEHNR and CDR2 FQNEAQ (reference sequence). CDR3 sequence reads: CAAGVDQPQHF. CDR3 sequence (DNA): TGTGCAGCGGGGGTCGATCAGCCCCAGCATTTT. The whole variable domain, remainder taken from reference TRBV7-9 and TRBJ1-5, is DTGVSQNPRHKITKRGQNVTFRCDPISEHNRLYWYRQTLGQGPEFLTYFQNEAQLEKSRLLSDRFSAERPKGSFSTLEIQRTEQGDSAMYLCAAGVDQPQHFGDGTRLSIL.

This chain uses TRBV6-5 with TRBJ2-5; 7 nucleotides match TRBD2. The V gene's germline CDR1 is MNHEY and CDR2 SVGAGI. V lost 6 bases and J lost 3; bases outside the gene matches: 7. The CDR3 contains 14 residues. CDR3 residues: CASRNGRGEETQYF. DNA for the CDR3: TGTGCCAGCAGGAATGGACGGGGGGAAGAGACCCAGTACTTC.